Shown below are 32 T cell receptor beta chains from a single sample sequenced in a study of OX40 agonist ivuxolimab in advanced cancers. Generated by immunoSEQ multiplex PCR, the TCRdb table keeps only in-frame clones and is missing some. Altogether some 57,000 clones are present, around four fifths being singletons, with the ten largest covering 1% to 1.5%. The sample consisted of CD4+ or CD8+ T cells sorted from blood, taken in a trial of the OX40 agonist ivuxolimab. These receptors came from an adult with an advanced solid tumor such as melanoma, head and neck, liver or kidney cancer.

Written as DNA, the CDR3 is TGCGCCAGCAGCTTGGTGGCCTCACGTGCCAACGAGCAGTACTTC. It codes for CASSLVASRANEQYF. V usage is TRBV5-1 and J usage is TRBJ2-7; D is unresolved. From germline, CDR1 is SGHRS and CDR2 YFSETQ. This CDR3 has 15 residues. The V and J ends lost 0 bases and 5 bases respectively, with 15 bases between them. Looking up the rest from reference TRBV5-1 and TRBJ2-7 gives the full variable domain: KAGVTQTPRYLIKTRGQQVTLSCSPISGHRSVSWYQQTPGQGLQFLFEYFSETQRNKGNFPGRFSGRQFSNSRSEMNVSTLELGDSALYLCASSLVASRANEQYFGPGTRLTVT.

The chain combines TRBV28 with TRBJ1-2; no reliable D call. CDR1 is MDHEN, CDR2 SYDVKM, per germline. Trimming stripped 3 bases from V and 0 bases from J, with 11 bases between. The CDR3 is 15 amino acids. The CDR3 nucleotides are TGTGCCAGCAGTTTGGGTGCTAGAGCTAACTATGGCTACACCTTC. It translates to CASSLGARANYGYTF.

This rearrangement joins TRBV4-1 to TRBJ1-3, with D possibly being TRBD1 (5 bases). This CDR3 contains 17 residues. Looked up from germline, CDR1 is MGHRA and CDR2 is YSYEKL. V was pared by 5 bases and J by 2 bases, with 19 bases between. For the CDR3, the DNA is TGCGCCAGCAGCTCTCGGGACTCCGGAGGGACTGGAAACACCATATATTTT. Its protein product is CASSSRDSGGTGNTIYF.

There are a few counts of this clone. The chain is built from TRBV28 and TRBJ2-7; 9 nucleotides match TRBD2. V trimming: 3 bases; J trimming: 0 bases; junction bases outside the gene matches: 15. The V gene's germline CDR1 is MDHEN and CDR2 SYDVKM. The CDR3 covers 19 residues. The CDR3 nucleotides are TGTGCCAGCAGTTTTACATATAGGCTAGCGGGATGGGGCTCCTACGAGCAGTACTTC. Translated: CASSFTYRLAGWGSYEQYF.

The chain employs TRBV19 and TRBJ2-7, with unresolved D. The V end lost 8 bases, the J end lost 3 bases, and 8 bases lay between the germline ends. The CDR3 consists of 11 residues. Germline CDR1 and CDR2: LNHDA and SQIVND (reference sequence). CDR3 residues: CASGVFYEQYF. The CDR3 DNA reads as TGTGCCAGTGGAGTGTTCTACGAGCAGTACTTC.

This clone was recorded only once. The J gene is TRBJ1-5, the V gene TRBV28, with 8 positions matching TRBD1. V lost 4 bases, J lost 4 bases, and 12 bases stayed unmatched. Germline V gene lookup returns CDR1 MDHEN and CDR2 SYDVKM. The length of the CDR3 is 17 residues. The CDR3 here is CASSSSGGFSYNQPQHF. CDR3 sequence (DNA): TGTGCCAGCAGTTCCTCAGGGGGCTTTAGTTATAATCAGCCCCAGCATTTT.

This sequence joins TRBV6-6 and TRBJ1-5; D not resolved. Germline CDR1 reads MNHNY; CDR2 reads SVGAGI (reference sequence). The CDR3 is made up of 16 amino acids. V lost 2 bases, J lost 0 bases, and 11 bases lay in between. The CDR3 loop reads CASSYDRVPSNQPQHF. The DNA for the CDR3 is TGTGCCAGCAGTTACGACCGAGTCCCTAGCAATCAGCCCCAGCATTTT.

V and J are TRBV9 and TRBJ1-3; D unclear. CDR1 is SGDLS and CDR2 is YYNGEE in the germline V gene. The V and J ends lost 0 bases and 4 bases respectively, with 11 bases between them. The CDR3 loop spans 15 amino acids. For the CDR3, the DNA is TGTGCCAGCAGCGTAGATACAGCCGTCGGAAACACCATATATTTT. Protein sequence: CASSVDTAVGNTIYF.

To note about this clone: The sample has other DNA sequences that encode this CDR3 too. The chain joins TRBV30 to TRBJ1-3; tentatively, D is TRBD1 (5 bases). The CDR3 is 15 residues long. Between the trimmed V and J ends, which lost 2 bases and 0 bases, there was a span of 11 bases. Germline V gives CDR1 GTSNPN, CDR2 SVGIG (reference sequence). In nucleotides, the CDR3 is TGTGCCTGGAGTCGGGACTCCGGCTCTGGAAACACCATATATTTT. Translating it yields CAWSRDSGSGNTIYF.

The chain is built from TRBV29-1 and TRBJ2-5; D not resolved. The CDR3 totals 12 residues. Trimming left V 7 bases short and J 2 bases short, with 11 bases between. Germline V gene sequence: CDR1 SQVTM, CDR2 ANQGSEA. CDR3 bases: TGCAGCGCGGCTGAAGAGCAAGAGACCCAGTACTTC. It encodes CSAAEEQETQYF.

The chain carries TRBV6-5 and TRBJ2-1, with D unresolved. The CDR3 extends over 14 amino acids. Trimming pared 7 bases from V and 7 bases from J, leaving 17 bases between. CDR1 and CDR2 from the germline V gene are MNHEY and SVGAGI. The CDR3 region is CASTPLPGGNEQFF. CDR3 in DNA: TGTGCCAGCACTCCCCTGCCGGGTGGGAATGAGCAGTTCTTC.

The rearrangement joins TRBV27 to TRBJ1-6; D is unclear. Germline CDR1 MNHEY, CDR2 SMNVEV (reference sequence). V lost 5 bases to trimming and J lost 9 bases, with 11 bases between them. CDR3 length equals 13 residues. The DNA of the CDR3 is TGTGCCAGCAGTCCCCGGAACGGTTCACCCCTCCACTTT. This translates into CASSPRNGSPLHF.

The chain combines TRBV28 with TRBJ1-1, with D possibly TRBD1 on 5 matching bases. The CDR3 sequence is 15 residues long. The germline gives CDR1 MDHEN, CDR2 SYDVKM. The ends were cut back, 3 bases at V and 1 base at J, with 12 bases in the middle. CDR3 sequence reads: CASSLSWGTNTEAFF. CDR3 DNA: TGTGCCAGCAGTTTGTCTTGGGGGACGAACACTGAAGCTTTCTTT.

The rearrangement joins TRBV7-3 to TRBJ2-3, with 8 positions matching TRBD2. From germline, CDR1 is SGHTA and CDR2 FQGTGA. The J segment lost 0 bases and the V segment lost 4 bases, leaving 9 bases of the junction unmatched. The CDR3 sequence is 17 residues long. CDR3 nucleotide sequence: TGTGCCAGCAGCTCTAAGGGTCTAGCGGGTAGCACAGATACGCAGTATTTT. Translating gives CASSSKGLAGSTDTQYF. The full variable domain, rest sourced from reference TRBV7-3 and TRBJ2-3, is GAGVSQTPSNKVTEKGKYVELRCDPISGHTALYWYRQSLGQGPEFLIYFQGTGAADDSGLPNDRFFAVRPEGSVSTLKIQRTERGDSAVYLCASSSKGLAGSTDTQYFGPGTRLTVL.

CDR3 nucleotides: TGTGCCAGCAGTGCCCACAATGAGCAGTTCTTC. Its protein is CASSAHNEQFF. This chain uses TRBV6-5 with TRBJ2-1; D not certain. CDR3 size: 11 residues. Looked up from germline, CDR1 is MNHEY and CDR2 is SVGAGI. V was cut by 5 bases and J by 5 bases, with 4 bases left in between.

This clone showed up just a few times. CDR3: CASSSRYSGSSYNEQFF. In nucleotides, the CDR3 is TGTGCCAGCAGCTCACGATATAGCGGGAGCTCCTACAATGAGCAGTTCTTC. V usage is TRBV7-6 and J usage is TRBJ2-1; 9 nucleotides agree with TRBD2. The CDR3 has 17 amino acids. With 4 bases clipped from V and 0 bases from J, the junction kept 7 bases outside the gene matches. Germline CDR1 is SGHVS and CDR2 is FNYEAQ. Full variable domain (outside the CDR3, taken from reference TRBV7-6 and TRBJ2-1): GAGVSQSPRYKVTKRGQDVALRCDPISGHVSLYWYRQALGQGPEFLTYFNYEAQQDKSGLPNDRFSAERPEGSISTLTIQRTEQRDSAMYRCASSSRYSGSSYNEQFFGPGTRLTVL.

CDR3 in amino acids: CASSLGGRGGVRANEQFF. The CDR3 DNA reads TGTGCCAGCAGCTTAGGGGGCAGGGGCGGGGTTAGGGCCAATGAGCAGTTCTTC. V usage is TRBV7-2 and J usage is TRBJ2-1; D is possibly TRBD1 or TRBD2 (6 bases each). CDR1 SGHTA and CDR2 FQGNSA come from the germline V gene. The CDR3 has 18 amino acids. The germline V and J ends were trimmed by 1 base and 6 bases, with 22 bases remaining between them.

This clone came up a few times. This chain connects TRBV2 to TRBJ2-7; tentatively, D is TRBD1 (6 bases). This CDR3 region has 14 residues. Germline-derived CDR1 and CDR2 are SNHLY and FYNNEI. Deletions cut 2 bases from V and 6 bases from J, with 14 bases between. The CDR3 is CASSEPLGGIEQYF. The CDR3 DNA reads as TGTGCCAGCAGTGAACCCCTAGGGGGTATCGAGCAGTACTTC.

The chain carries TRBV28 and TRBJ1-5; TRBD1 aligns across 7 bases. The V segment lost 5 bases and the J segment 0 bases; nucleotides outside the gene matches: 10. Germline values: CDR1 MDHEN, CDR2 SYDVKM. This CDR3 region has 17 residues. The CDR3 spells CASSHRGSVYSNQPQHF. CDR3 nucleotides: TGTGCCAGCAGTCACAGGGGCTCGGTCTATAGCAATCAGCCCCAGCATTTT.

The rearrangement uses TRBV28 and TRBJ1-5; D not certain. CDR1 and CDR2 from the germline V gene are MDHEN and SYDVKM. Trimming took off 8 bases at V and 3 bases at J, with 8 bases between the two ends. This CDR3 has 12 amino acids. CDR3 DNA sequence: TGTGCCAGCTCGGGCCTCAATCAGCCCCAGCATTTT. Translated: CASSGLNQPQHF.

This clone showed up just a few times. V gene TRBV5-1 combines with J gene TRBJ2-3, with 10 bases aligning to TRBD1. Germline CDR1 reads SGHRS; CDR2 reads YFSETQ. The CDR3 loop spans 15 amino acids. J lost 4 bases, V lost 4 bases, and 6 bases had no gene match. The CDR3 loop reads CASSGGTGVADTQYF. In DNA form, the CDR3 reads TGCGCCAGCAGCGGCGGGACAGGGGTGGCAGATACGCAGTATTTT.

The chain carries TRBV7-2 and TRBJ2-2; 9 bases are a match to TRBD2. V lost 6 bases, J lost 6 bases, and 11 bases stayed unmatched. Germline CDR1 is SGHTA and CDR2 is FQGNSA. This CDR3 is 16 amino acids long. In DNA, the CDR3 is TGTGCCAGCAGTTATGGGGCTAGCGGGATCTCCGGGGAGCTGTTTTTT. Its translation: CASSYGASGISGELFF.

The chain uses TRBV28 and TRBJ1-3; D not resolved. CDR1 and CDR2 (germline): MDHEN, SYDVKM. This CDR3 has 15 amino acids. The V gene lost 2 bases and the J gene lost 0 bases, with 8 bases spanning the gap. CDR3 sequence: CASSLDSLSGNTIYF. For the CDR3, the DNA is TGTGCCAGCAGTTTAGATTCCCTCTCTGGAAACACCATATATTTT. The full variable domain, in which reference TRBV28 and TRBJ1-3 provide the parts outside the CDR3, is DVKVTQSSRYLVKRTGEKVFLECVQDMDHENMFWYRQDPGLGLRLIYFSYDVKMKEKGDIPEGYSVSREKKERFSLILESASTNQTSMYLCASSLDSLSGNTIYFGEGSWLTVV.

The chain is built from TRBV5-4 and TRBJ1-4; D ambiguous. The CDR3 spans 14 residues. Germline V gene sequence: CDR1 SGHNT, CDR2 YYREEE (reference sequence). Between the trimmed V and J ends, which lost 4 bases and 6 bases, there was a span of 13 bases. The CDR3 DNA follows: TGTGCCAGCAGCAAGGGTGGAGCGGATGAAAAACTGTTTTTT. Encoded protein: CASSKGGADEKLFF.

The J gene is TRBJ2-5, the V gene TRBV30; the match to TRBD2 covers 10 bases. CDR1 GTSNPN and CDR2 SVGIG come from the germline V gene (reference sequence). The V gene end was trimmed by 4 bases and the J gene end by 5 bases; junction bases not matched to a gene: 16. There are 17 residues in the CDR3. The CDR3 DNA reads as TGTGCCTGGATATACGGTCAGCGGGAGGGCCGGGGGGAGACCCAGTACTTC. It translates to CAWIYGQREGRGETQYF.

The CDR3 DNA reads as TGTGCCAGCAGCGTAAACCCGGGACAGGGCAGCGAGCAGTACTTC. This translates into CASSVNPGQGSEQYF. The chain recombines TRBV9 with TRBJ2-7; 9 positions match TRBD1. Per germline, CDR1 SGDLS and CDR2 YYNGEE. With V trimmed by 1 base and J by 6 bases, 8 bases remained unmatched. This CDR3 is built from 15 residues.

V gene TRBV6-6 combines with J gene TRBJ2-1; 12 nucleotides align to TRBD2. Per germline, CDR1 MNHNY and CDR2 SVGAGI (reference sequence). V was clipped by 6 bases and J by 10 bases; unmatched bases: 10. CDR3 length: 15 amino acids. The CDR3 here is CASRSIGTSGPEQFF. The CDR3 bases are TGTGCCAGCAGGTCTATCGGGACTAGCGGGCCGGAGCAGTTCTTC.

This rearrangement joins TRBV7-2 to TRBJ1-2; TRBD1 matches 9 bases. This CDR3 is built from 18 residues. Germline lookup yields CDR1 SGHTA and CDR2 FQGNSA. Trimming took 5 bases from V and 6 from J; bases not matched to a gene: 19. The CDR3 sequence: CASSKRRSGQGPPHGYTF. In DNA, the CDR3 is TGTGCCAGCAGCAAACGACGTTCAGGACAGGGGCCCCCACATGGCTACACCTTC.

The chain uses TRBV19 and TRBJ1-3; no clear D. V lost 9 bases and J 4 bases, leaving 10 bases between the germline ends. This CDR3 contains 12 residues. CDR1 and CDR2 (germline): LNHDA, SQIVND (reference sequence). CDR3 sequence: CASGTGGNTIYF. The CDR3 DNA reads as TGTGCCAGCGGCACTGGGGGAAACACCATATATTTT.

V is TRBV4-3 and J is TRBJ2-1; TRBD1 or TRBD2 may be the D gene (5 bases each). CDR3 length: 16 residues. V was pared by 0 bases and J by 5 bases, with 14 bases between. Germline CDR1 reads LGHNA; CDR2 reads YSLEER. The CDR3 spells CASSQEGRDGNNEQFF. The DNA for the CDR3 is TGCGCCAGCAGCCAAGAAGGCAGGGACGGGAACAATGAGCAGTTCTTC.

The rearrangement uses TRBV5-1 and TRBJ2-7; 9 bases are a match to TRBD1. This CDR3 is 16 amino acids long. Germline lookup yields CDR1 SGHRS and CDR2 YFSETQ. V lost 3 bases and J lost 9; bases outside the gene matches: 16. DNA of the CDR3: TGCGCCAGCAGCTACCCCCCCGGGACAGGGACCAGGGGGCAGTACTTC. Its translation: CASSYPPGTGTRGQYF. The complete variable domain, with remaining parts taken from reference TRBV5-1 and TRBJ2-7, reads KAGVTQTPRYLIKTRGQQVTLSCSPISGHRSVSWYQQTPGQGLQFLFEYFSETQRNKGNFPGRFSGRQFSNSRSEMNVSTLELGDSALYLCASSYPPGTGTRGQYFGPGTRLTVT.

This rearrangement joins TRBV10-3 to TRBJ1-6; weak D call: TRBD1 (5 bases). The CDR3 totals 14 residues. Germline V gene data show CDR1 as ENHRY and CDR2 as SYGVKD. Trimming pared 10 bases from V and 8 bases from J, leaving 18 bases between. In DNA, the CDR3 is TGTGCCACCGCCCGGGGCACTAACGATTCACCCCTCCACTTT. Residues: CATARGTNDSPLHF.